This is a list of T cell receptor beta chains from one sample in a study of cytomegalovirus exposure and HLA in healthy donors. Only in-frame clones appear in the TCRdb table, and some are missing; sequencing was by immunoSEQ multiplex PCR. The profile shows 130,000 to 150,000 clones, 78% of them singletons. The sequenced sample consisted of PBMCs. Receptors were obtained from a female donor in good health and CMV-seronegative. Both conserved end residues are part of each CDR3. A D gene is named only where the DNA matches it firmly. Expanded clones are given a class, and other clones once, few, many or no size at all.

cdr3_nt: TGTGCCAGCAGTTCCGCCGGACAGGGGGGGGGTCAGCCCCAGCATTTT
cdr3_aa: CASSSAGQGGGQPQHF
d_call: TRBD1
clone_size: -
v_call: TRBV27
j_call: TRBJ1-5

cdr3_nt: TGTGCCAGCAGCTTGGAGGGGAGGTACGAGCAGTACTTC
cdr3_aa: CASSLEGRYEQYF
d_call: -
clone_size: few
v_call: TRBV5-4
j_call: TRBJ2-7

cdr3_nt: TGTGCCAGCACCTCCGGGACAGGATTCGGGGAGCTGTTTTTT
cdr3_aa: CASTSGTGFGELFF
d_call: TRBD1
clone_size: -
v_call: TRBV9
j_call: TRBJ2-2

cdr3_nt: TGTGCCAGCAGTGATTTGTTAGTTAGCAATCAGCCCCAGCATTTC
cdr3_aa: CASSDLLVSNQPQHF
d_call: -
clone_size: -
v_call: TRBV2
j_call: TRBJ1-5

cdr3_nt: TGTGCCAGCAGTGAACCGGGACAGGGGGCGAATAATTCACCCCTCCACTTT
cdr3_aa: CASSEPGQGANNSPLHF
d_call: TRBD1
clone_size: few
v_call: TRBV6-1
j_call: TRBJ1-6

cdr3_nt: TGTGCCAGCAGCCTCGTCCGTCGGGGGGGATTATGGAACTACGAGCAGTACTTC
cdr3_aa: CASSLVRRGGLWNYEQYF
d_call: TRBD2
clone_size: -
v_call: TRBV7-8
j_call: TRBJ2-7

cdr3_nt: TGTGCCAGCAAAACCGGGACTACCTCCTACGAGCAGTACTTC
cdr3_aa: CASKTGTTSYEQYF
d_call: TRBD2
clone_size: -
v_call: TRBV2
j_call: TRBJ2-7

cdr3_nt: TGTGCCAGCAGTAGCGGGGGCACAGATACGCAGTATTTT
cdr3_aa: CASSSGGTDTQYF
d_call: TRBD2
clone_size: -
v_call: TRBV6-5
j_call: TRBJ2-3

cdr3_nt: TGTGCCAGCAGCCAAGGAGGTGTTGGGCAGCCCCAGCATTTT
cdr3_aa: CASSQGGVGQPQHF
d_call: -
clone_size: few
v_call: TRBV7-9
j_call: TRBJ1-5

cdr3_nt: TGCAGCGTTGAGTTACCAGATGAAGCTTTCTTT
cdr3_aa: CSVELPDEAFF
d_call: -
clone_size: -
v_call: TRBV29-1
j_call: TRBJ1-1

cdr3_nt: TGCGCCAGCAGCCCCTCGGGACAGGGGTCCTACAATGAGCAGTTCTTC
cdr3_aa: CASSPSGQGSYNEQFF
d_call: TRBD1
clone_size: few
v_call: TRBV4-3
j_call: TRBJ2-1

cdr3_nt: TGTGCCAGTAGTATAGATCTATCTAGGTCTTCTCCAGGGAAAAACACTGAAGCTTTCTTT
cdr3_aa: CASSIDLSRSSPGKNTEAFF
d_call: -
clone_size: -
v_call: TRBV19
j_call: TRBJ1-1

cdr3_nt: TGTGCCTGGAGTGTAGTACAGGGTATCGGAACTGAAGCTTTCTTT
cdr3_aa: CAWSVVQGIGTEAFF
d_call: -
clone_size: -
v_call: TRBV30
j_call: TRBJ1-1

cdr3_nt: TGCGCCAGCTCGGGAGTCGACTATGGCTACACCTTC
cdr3_aa: CASSGVDYGYTF
d_call: -
clone_size: few
v_call: TRBV10-2
j_call: TRBJ1-2

cdr3_nt: TGTGCCAGTAGTTGGGGCCCTGAAGCTTTCTTT
cdr3_aa: CASSWGPEAFF
d_call: -
clone_size: -
v_call: TRBV19
j_call: TRBJ1-1

cdr3_nt: TGTGCCAGCAGCTTGCTGGGGGCGAGCGGTGAGCAGTTCTTC
cdr3_aa: CASSLLGASGEQFF
d_call: -
clone_size: -
v_call: TRBV7-9
j_call: TRBJ2-1

cdr3_nt: TGCGCCAGCAGTCTTGGGGGGGCGCCCGCTGAAGCTTTCTTT
cdr3_aa: CASSLGGAPAEAFF
d_call: -
clone_size: few
v_call: TRBV5-1
j_call: TRBJ1-1

cdr3_nt: TGCGCCAGCCGCGGACAGATCTACGAGCAGTACTTC
cdr3_aa: CASRGQIYEQYF
d_call: -
clone_size: -
v_call: TRBV5-1
j_call: TRBJ2-7

cdr3_nt: TGTGCCTGGAGTGTACTGGGGCTGGGAGAGCAGTACTTC
cdr3_aa: CAWSVLGLGEQYF
d_call: -
clone_size: -
v_call: TRBV30
j_call: TRBJ2-7

cdr3_nt: TGTGCCTGGAGTGTAGGCCAGCGGGGGGACACAGATACGCAGTATTTT
cdr3_aa: CAWSVGQRGDTDTQYF
d_call: TRBD2
clone_size: -
v_call: TRBV30
j_call: TRBJ2-3

cdr3_nt: TGTGCCAGTAGTACCGACCTGACTAGCGGAGTCTACAATGAGCAGTTCTTC
cdr3_aa: CASSTDLTSGVYNEQFF
d_call: TRBD2
clone_size: -
v_call: TRBV19
j_call: TRBJ2-1

cdr3_nt: TGTGCCAGCAGAGACAGACCCCTGAACACCGGGGAGCTGTTTTTT
cdr3_aa: CASRDRPLNTGELFF
d_call: -
clone_size: -
v_call: TRBV28
j_call: TRBJ2-2

cdr3_nt: TGTGCCAGCAGCTTTGAGGGGGCACGGACTGAAGCTTTCTTT
cdr3_aa: CASSFEGARTEAFF
d_call: TRBD1
clone_size: few
v_call: TRBV7-9
j_call: TRBJ1-1

cdr3_nt: TGCAGCGTTGGCAAGACACAACAGAACACTGAAGCTTTCTTT
cdr3_aa: CSVGKTQQNTEAFF
d_call: -
clone_size: -
v_call: TRBV29-1
j_call: TRBJ1-1

cdr3_nt: TGTGCCAGCACCCCCGGACAGCAAAGTGGCTACCCCTTC
cdr3_aa: CASTPGQQSGYPF
d_call: -
clone_size: once
v_call: TRBV6-5
j_call: TRBJ1-2

cdr3_nt: TGTGCCAGTAGTATCGTCAGGGGTGGCGCTGAAGCTTTCTTT
cdr3_aa: CASSIVRGGAEAFF
d_call: -
clone_size: -
v_call: TRBV19
j_call: TRBJ1-1

cdr3_nt: TGTGCCAGCAGTTTAACTCAGGGGAGCGGCTACACCTTC
cdr3_aa: CASSLTQGSGYTF
d_call: -
clone_size: few
v_call: TRBV6-1
j_call: TRBJ1-2

cdr3_nt: TGTGCCAGCAGGAGAGGGACAGGGCCTTACAATGAGCAGTTCTTC
cdr3_aa: CASRRGTGPYNEQFF
d_call: TRBD1
clone_size: -
v_call: TRBV6-6
j_call: TRBJ2-1

cdr3_nt: TGTGCCAGCAGCCACGGTGGTGCCACTACTAATCAGCCCCAGCATTTT
cdr3_aa: CASSHGGATTNQPQHF
d_call: -
clone_size: -
v_call: TRBV16
j_call: TRBJ1-5

cdr3_nt: TGTGCCAGCAGCCTACGGGTTATGGCCGGGGAGCTGTTTTTT
cdr3_aa: CASSLRVMAGELFF
d_call: -
clone_size: once
v_call: TRBV7-8
j_call: TRBJ2-2

cdr3_nt: TGTGCCAGCAGTTTGGGGCCCCGGGACAGGTCGAATCAGCCCCAGCATTTT
cdr3_aa: CASSLGPRDRSNQPQHF
d_call: TRBD1
clone_size: -
v_call: TRBV28
j_call: TRBJ1-5

cdr3_nt: TGTGCCAGCAGCTCCTCGACAGGGTTCTACGAGCAGTACTTC
cdr3_aa: CASSSSTGFYEQYF
d_call: TRBD1
clone_size: -
v_call: TRBV7-9
j_call: TRBJ2-7

cdr3_nt: TGCGCCAGCGTTCCAGGGGCGAACCTCTACGAGCAGTACTTC
cdr3_aa: CASVPGANLYEQYF
d_call: -
clone_size: few
v_call: TRBV23-1
j_call: TRBJ2-7

cdr3_nt: TGCAGTGCAGCAAAGCTCGAGCAGTACTTC
cdr3_aa: CSAAKLEQYF
d_call: -
clone_size: -
v_call: TRBV20-1
j_call: TRBJ2-7

cdr3_nt: TGTGCCAGCAGCTTGGTTGCAGGGGACCGCCCCCAGCATTTT
cdr3_aa: CASSLVAGDRPQHF
d_call: -
clone_size: -
v_call: TRBV5-5
j_call: TRBJ1-5

cdr3_nt: TGTGCCAGCAGCTTAGGGACAGGGGGCGAGGGCAACGTCCTGACTTTC
cdr3_aa: CASSLGTGGEGNVLTF
d_call: TRBD1
clone_size: -
v_call: TRBV7-9
j_call: TRBJ2-6

cdr3_nt: TGTGCCAGCAGCCCCGCCAGGGGGCGCATGAGGTGGAACACTGAAGCTTTCTTT
cdr3_aa: CASSPARGRMRWNTEAFF
d_call: TRBD1
clone_size: -
v_call: TRBV7-6
j_call: TRBJ1-1

cdr3_nt: TGTGCCAGCAGTGACAGGGTTAGCTACAATGAGCAGTTCTTC
cdr3_aa: CASSDRVSYNEQFF
d_call: TRBD1
clone_size: -
v_call: TRBV27
j_call: TRBJ2-1

cdr3_nt: TGTGCCAGCAGTTCCCCGGGACAGGGATACACAGATACGCAGTATTTT
cdr3_aa: CASSSPGQGYTDTQYF
d_call: TRBD1
clone_size: -
v_call: TRBV28
j_call: TRBJ2-3

cdr3_nt: TGTGCCAGCAGCCGATCCAGAAACACCGGGGAGCTGTTTTTT
cdr3_aa: CASSRSRNTGELFF
d_call: -
clone_size: -
v_call: TRBV6-5
j_call: TRBJ2-2

cdr3_nt: TGCGCCAGCAGCCTGGGAGGGTACAGGGATGTTTTGAACACTGAAGCTTTCTTT
cdr3_aa: CASSLGGYRDVLNTEAFF
d_call: -
clone_size: -
v_call: TRBV5-1
j_call: TRBJ1-1

cdr3_nt: TGTGCCAGCCTAGGTTGGACTAGCCACAATGAGCAGTTCTTC
cdr3_aa: CASLGWTSHNEQFF
d_call: TRBD2
clone_size: -
v_call: TRBV6-1
j_call: TRBJ2-1

cdr3_nt: TGTGCCAGCAGTTTAACGGTCGCTGAAGCTTTCTTT
cdr3_aa: CASSLTVAEAFF
d_call: -
clone_size: -
v_call: TRBV28
j_call: TRBJ1-1

cdr3_nt: TGTGCCAGCAGTTTATCGACATTTACTTTTACCTACGAGCAGTACTTC
cdr3_aa: CASSLSTFTFTYEQYF
d_call: -
clone_size: -
v_call: TRBV27
j_call: TRBJ2-7

cdr3_nt: TGTGCCAGCAGTTGGTTCGACTCTTTCGGGGGGAACACCGGGGAGCTGTTTTTT
cdr3_aa: CASSWFDSFGGNTGELFF
d_call: -
clone_size: -
v_call: TRBV28
j_call: TRBJ2-2

cdr3_nt: TGCGCCAGCAGCTCCACTAGGAAAGTCAATGAGCAGTTCTTC
cdr3_aa: CASSSTRKVNEQFF
d_call: -
clone_size: -
v_call: TRBV5-1
j_call: TRBJ2-1